Presented here are 14 T cell receptor beta chains from one specimen sequenced in a study of blood T cell repertoires in COVID-19. Profiling relied on immunoSEQ multiplex PCR, and the TCRdb table lists in-frame clones only, not all of them. The profile covers roughly 38,000 clones, with over 65% appearing a single time and 1.5% to 2% taken by the ten largest. Material: peripheral blood. These receptors all come from a man aged 55 to 69 with active COVID-19.

This sequence joins TRBV10-2 and TRBJ2-2; D not certain. The germline gives CDR1 WSHSY, CDR2 SAAADI. This CDR3 comprises 13 residues. V gave up 0 bases and J gave up 6 bases, with 5 bases separating them. This CDR3 is CASSESAPGELFF. In DNA form, the CDR3 reads TGCGCCAGCAGTGAGTCGGCCCCCGGGGAGCTGTTTTTT.

The V call is TRBV6-6, the J call TRBJ1-6; 9 bases line up with TRBD1. This CDR3 has 12 amino acids. The V gene's germline CDR1 is MNHNY and CDR2 SVGAGI (reference sequence). The junction had 0 bases not matched to a gene; V was cut back by 8 bases and J by 7 bases. In DNA, the CDR3 is TGTGCCAGCGGGACAGGGAATTCACCCCTCCACTTT. The encoded protein is CASGTGNSPLHF.

V gene TRBV7-9 combines with J gene TRBJ1-4, with a possible D match to TRBD1 (6 bases). The CDR3 spans 15 residues. Germline CDR1 is SEHNR and CDR2 is FQNEAQ (reference sequence). With 5 bases removed from V and 7 bases from J, the gap between germline ends came to 17 bases. The DNA for the CDR3 is TGTGCCAGCAGCGAACCGGGGACACCCACTGAAAAACTGTTTTTT. Its protein is CASSEPGTPTEKLFF.

The V and J genes are TRBV4-3 and TRBJ1-6; TRBD1 is a possible D gene (5 bases). The CDR3 sequence is 15 residues long. V was clipped by 2 bases and J by 7 bases, with 12 bases between them. The V gene's germline CDR1 is LGHNA and CDR2 YSLEER. CDR3 DNA: TGCGCCAGCAGCCAATCAGCCAGGGCCAATTCACCCCTCCACTTT. This gives the protein CASSQSARANSPLHF.

The chain recombines TRBV5-1 with TRBJ1-1, with unresolved D. CDR1 and CDR2 from the germline V gene are SGHRS and YFSETQ. Trimming removed 3 bases from V and 4 bases from J, with 13 bases in between. The CDR3 is made up of 14 amino acids. CDR3 sequence (DNA): TGCGCCAGCAGCTCCGAGGGTAGGTCCACTGAAGCTTTCTTT. This codes for CASSSEGRSTEAFF. Full variable domain (missing parts from reference TRBV5-1 and TRBJ1-1): KAGVTQTPRYLIKTRGQQVTLSCSPISGHRSVSWYQQTPGQGLQFLFEYFSETQRNKGNFPGRFSGRQFSNSRSEMNVSTLELGDSALYLCASSSEGRSTEAFFGQGTRLTVV.

Comments on this clone: One end of the junction fails to match germline, which may point to a read error. The chain recombines TRBV7-7 with TRBJ2-1; TRBD2 matches at 13 bases. Per germline, CDR1 SSHAT and CDR2 FNYEAQ (reference sequence). This CDR3 is built from 16 residues. DNA of the CDR3: TGTGCTAGCAGCTTTACTACTAGCGGGGGGGTCAATGAGCAGTTCTTC. It codes for CASSFTTSGGVNEQFF.

The gene calls are TRBV29-1 and TRBJ2-6; 9 bases agree with TRBD1. Germline V gene data show CDR1 as SQVTM and CDR2 as ANQGSEA. V dropped 6 bases and J dropped 4; count of bases not matched to a gene: 16. The CDR3 is 18 amino acids. This CDR3 is CSVESPDRGILGANVLTF. CDR3 bases: TGCAGCGTAGAAAGCCCGGACAGGGGAATTCTGGGGGCCAACGTCCTGACTTTC.

V gene TRBV4-1 combines with J gene TRBJ1-4; TRBD1 matches 8 bases. CDR3 length: 15 amino acids. Trimming cost V 2 bases and J 7 bases; bases outside gene matches: 6. Germline V gives CDR1 MGHRA, CDR2 YSYEKL. Here the CDR3 reads CASSQMGTGSEKLFF. For the CDR3, the DNA is TGCGCCAGCAGCCAAATGGGGACAGGTAGTGAAAAACTGTTTTTT.

V gene TRBV20-1 combines with J gene TRBJ1-1; D perhaps matches TRBD1 (6 bases). Trimming shortened V by 6 bases and J by 7 bases, and 12 bases separated the two germline ends. There are 11 residues in the CDR3. The germline V gene has CDR1 DFQATT and CDR2 SNEGSKA (reference sequence). This chain's CDR3 is CSATSGHEAFF. The CDR3 coding sequence is TGCAGTGCGACCTCGGGACATGAAGCTTTCTTT.

This clone was seen a single time. The V and J genes are TRBV7-8 and TRBJ1-1; the D gene is possibly TRBD1 (6 bases). This CDR3 is 13 amino acids long. Trimming took 8 bases from V and 0 from J, leaving 10 bases between them. Germline assignment: CDR1 SGHVS and CDR2 FQNEAQ. The CDR3 nucleotides are TGTGCCAGCTCTGGGGGCATGAACACTGAAGCTTTCTTT. Translating gives CASSGGMNTEAFF.

J is TRBJ1-3 and V is TRBV7-3, with D maybe TRBD1 (5 bases). V was cut by 2 bases and J by 1 base, with 6 bases left in between. The CDR3 is made up of 14 amino acids. Germline loops: CDR1 SGHTA, CDR2 FQGTGA. The CDR3, as DNA: TGTGCCAGCAGCTTATCAGGGTCTGGAAACACCATATATTTT. It codes for CASSLSGSGNTIYF. Looking up the rest from reference TRBV7-3 and TRBJ1-3 gives the full variable domain: GAGVSQTPSNKVTEKGKYVELRCDPISGHTALYWYRQSLGQGPEFLIYFQGTGAADDSGLPNDRFFAVRPEGSVSTLKIQRTERGDSAVYLCASSLSGSGNTIYFGEGSWLTVV.

V and J are TRBV4-3 and TRBJ2-7; 7 nucleotides line up with TRBD2. Germline values: CDR1 LGHNA, CDR2 YSLEER. The ends lost 5 bases at V and 1 base at J; junction bases unmatched: 5. The CDR3 runs 14 residues. Here the CDR3 reads CASSSGGGSYEQYF. CDR3 coding DNA: TGCGCCAGCAGCTCGGGAGGAGGTTCCTACGAGCAGTACTTC.

In DNA, the CDR3 is TGTGCCAGCAGCTTAAAAGGAGGGGAAAAACTGTTTTTT. Its translation is CASSLKGGEKLFF. The chain has TRBV11-3 and TRBJ1-4, with D uncertain. Germline V gene sequence: CDR1 SGHNT, CDR2 YENEEA. CDR3 length: 13 amino acids. V lost 2 bases and J 8 bases, leaving 9 bases between the germline ends.

The CDR3 DNA follows: TGTGCCAGCAGCTTGGCAGGGCCAGATACGCAGTATTTT. It is translated as CASSLAGPDTQYF. This chain uses TRBV9 with TRBJ2-3; D may be TRBD1 (5 bases). Germline values: CDR1 SGDLS, CDR2 YYNGEE. Between the trimmed V and J ends, which lost 4 bases and 4 bases, there was a span of 10 bases. The CDR3 loop spans 13 amino acids.